Listed below are T cell receptor beta chains from one sample, sequenced in a study of blood T cell repertoires in COVID-19. Libraries were prepared by immunoSEQ multiplex PCR; TCRdb keeps only in-frame clonotypes and omits some of them. Among 300,000 to 450,000 clones listed, roughly 87% were seen once. Sequences were obtained from PBMCs or T cells enriched from blood (not recorded which). The receptors come from a woman in her 30s who had recovered from COVID-19. Each CDR3 is given with its conserved first and last residue. Fields, in order: V gene, D gene, CDR3 protein. The D gene is left open where the match is weak.

v_call: TRBV19; d_call: NA; cdr3_aa: CASSIGFKQGTEAFF
v_call: TRBV9; d_call: TRBD1; cdr3_aa: CASSPKGQLVSPLHF
v_call: TRBV28; d_call: NA; cdr3_aa: CASCRRSEKLFF
v_call: TRBV6-1; d_call: NA; cdr3_aa: CASSARRQGGIHEQYF
v_call: TRBV28; d_call: NA; cdr3_aa: CASSFSSPGSNQPQHF
v_call: TRBV28; d_call: NA; cdr3_aa: CASSTGYGYTF
v_call: TRBV9; d_call: NA; cdr3_aa: CASSVAPAELGTDTQYF
v_call: TRBV30; d_call: TRBD2; cdr3_aa: CAWSVASGGAETQYF
v_call: TRBV5-4; d_call: TRBD1; cdr3_aa: CASSYVDRAREGYTF
v_call: TRBV9; d_call: NA; cdr3_aa: CASSVESSVWGQETQYF
v_call: TRBV2; d_call: TRBD1; cdr3_aa: CASSVTTGDEQYF
v_call: TRBV3-1/TRBV3-2; d_call: TRBD2; cdr3_aa: CASSQDPLAGLEQYF
v_call: TRBV21-1; d_call: NA; cdr3_aa: CASSKVDRRSRGYTF
v_call: TRBV5-6; d_call: TRBD1; cdr3_aa: CASPSATGGLGQYF
v_call: TRBV5-6; d_call: TRBD1; cdr3_aa: CASSWTGTGGYTF
v_call: TRBV29-1; d_call: NA; cdr3_aa: CSVGHRDYEQYF
v_call: TRBV2; d_call: NA; cdr3_aa: CASSEEGDTEAFF
v_call: TRBV5-1; d_call: NA; cdr3_aa: CASSLITGDTDTQYF
v_call: TRBV2; d_call: NA; cdr3_aa: CASKDPGPGGGYTF
v_call: TRBV28; d_call: TRBD1; cdr3_aa: CASSYVGGTGDTF
v_call: TRBV7-9; d_call: TRBD1; cdr3_aa: CASSSGGRYTF
v_call: TRBV2; d_call: TRBD1; cdr3_aa: CASTLGRGTGQPQHF
v_call: TRBV18; d_call: NA; cdr3_aa: CASSPPGRVYGYTF
v_call: TRBV3-1/TRBV3-2; d_call: NA; cdr3_aa: CASSLGGPGSEQYF
v_call: TRBV20-1; d_call: NA; cdr3_aa: CSARDSGYTF
v_call: TRBV14; d_call: NA; cdr3_aa: CASSQERRREQYF
v_call: TRBV30; d_call: NA; cdr3_aa: CAWSHSSYEQYF
v_call: TRBV28; d_call: NA; cdr3_aa: CASSLQEYGYTF
v_call: TRBV7-2; d_call: TRBD1; cdr3_aa: CASSLGSGQVTDTQYF
v_call: TRBV19; d_call: NA; cdr3_aa: CASSGFSNQPQHF
v_call: TRBV29-1; d_call: NA; cdr3_aa: CSVVDSIYGYTF
v_call: TRBV28; d_call: TRBD1; cdr3_aa: CASSFFGTGSSGNTIYF
v_call: TRBV9; d_call: NA; cdr3_aa: CASNREGTEAFF
v_call: TRBV7-6; d_call: NA; cdr3_aa: CASSIPGYEQYF
v_call: TRBV13; d_call: TRBD1; cdr3_aa: CASSPTGDTEAFF
v_call: TRBV19; d_call: NA; cdr3_aa: CASSKRERETQYF
v_call: TRBV30; d_call: NA; cdr3_aa: CAWSEALRAAVAFF
v_call: TRBV7-9; d_call: TRBD1; cdr3_aa: CASNLYDRGPGANVLTF
v_call: TRBV28; d_call: NA; cdr3_aa: CASRVGGGSTEAFF
v_call: TRBV5-1; d_call: NA; cdr3_aa: CASSGDTSTDTQYF
v_call: TRBV28; d_call: TRBD1; cdr3_aa: CASSRGQGNQPQHF
v_call: TRBV3-1/TRBV3-2; d_call: TRBD1; cdr3_aa: CASSLAGGTEAFF
v_call: TRBV27; d_call: TRBD1; cdr3_aa: CASSLLTGGAGSPLHF
v_call: TRBV19; d_call: NA; cdr3_aa: CASSIGLTYEQYF
v_call: TRBV19; d_call: TRBD1; cdr3_aa: CASSIGRDRGQETQYF
v_call: TRBV3-1/TRBV3-2; d_call: TRBD1; cdr3_aa: CASSQDLGTGVTLYNEQFF
v_call: TRBV5-1; d_call: TRBD2; cdr3_aa: CASRTRTSGGETQYF
v_call: TRBV11-3; d_call: NA; cdr3_aa: CASSFGDTEAFF
v_call: TRBV2; d_call: NA; cdr3_aa: CASLSSYEQYF
v_call: TRBV6-5; d_call: NA; cdr3_aa: CASSSGGSNQPQHF
v_call: TRBV27; d_call: TRBD2; cdr3_aa: CASRSGGETQYF
v_call: TRBV27; d_call: NA; cdr3_aa: CASSSRGGAYEQYF
v_call: TRBV5-1; d_call: TRBD1; cdr3_aa: CASSVTGVRNYEQYF
v_call: TRBV7-2; d_call: TRBD1; cdr3_aa: CASSFKGAHAEQFF
v_call: TRBV28; d_call: NA; cdr3_aa: CASRLHGERNTEAFF
v_call: TRBV19; d_call: TRBD2; cdr3_aa: CASSPSGGYEETQYF
v_call: TRBV6-5; d_call: TRBD2; cdr3_aa: CASSYSTSGGAEQYF
v_call: TRBV27; d_call: TRBD1; cdr3_aa: CASSLNRGRETQYF